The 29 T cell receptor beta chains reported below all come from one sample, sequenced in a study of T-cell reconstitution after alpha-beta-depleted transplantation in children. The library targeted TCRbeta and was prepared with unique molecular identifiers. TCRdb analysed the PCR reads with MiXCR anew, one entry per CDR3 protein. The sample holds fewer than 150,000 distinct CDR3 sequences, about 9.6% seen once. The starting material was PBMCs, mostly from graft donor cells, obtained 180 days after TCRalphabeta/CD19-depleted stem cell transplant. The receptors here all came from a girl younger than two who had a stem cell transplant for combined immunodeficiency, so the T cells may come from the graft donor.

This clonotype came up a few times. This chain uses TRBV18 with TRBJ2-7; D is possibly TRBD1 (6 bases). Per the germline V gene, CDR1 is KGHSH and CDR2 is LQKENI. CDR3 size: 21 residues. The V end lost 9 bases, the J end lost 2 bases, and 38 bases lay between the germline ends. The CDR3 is CASTGFVLIRNSSLKAYEQYF. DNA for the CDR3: TGTGCCAGTACAGGGTTTGTTCTGATTCGCAACTCGTCACTTAAAGCCTACGAGCAGTACTTC.

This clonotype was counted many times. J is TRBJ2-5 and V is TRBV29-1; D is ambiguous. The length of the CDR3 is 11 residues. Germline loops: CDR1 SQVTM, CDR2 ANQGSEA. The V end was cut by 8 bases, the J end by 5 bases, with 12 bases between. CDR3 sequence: CSPRFGETQYF. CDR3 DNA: TGCAGCCCCCGGTTTGGGGAGACCCAGTACTTC.

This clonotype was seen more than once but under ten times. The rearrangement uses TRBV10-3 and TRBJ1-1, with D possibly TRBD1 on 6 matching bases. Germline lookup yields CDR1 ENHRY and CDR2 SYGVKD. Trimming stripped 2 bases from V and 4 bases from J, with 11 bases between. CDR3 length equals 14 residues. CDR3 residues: CAISEDQGTTEAFF. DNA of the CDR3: TGTGCCATCAGTGAGGACCAGGGGACCACTGAAGCTTTCTTT.

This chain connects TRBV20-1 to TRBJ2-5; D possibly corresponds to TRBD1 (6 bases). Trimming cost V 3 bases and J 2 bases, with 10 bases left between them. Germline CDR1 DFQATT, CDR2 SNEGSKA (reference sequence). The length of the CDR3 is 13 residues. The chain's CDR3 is CSASQGGQETQYF. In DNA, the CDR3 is TGCAGTGCTAGTCAAGGGGGACAAGAGACCCAGTACTTC.

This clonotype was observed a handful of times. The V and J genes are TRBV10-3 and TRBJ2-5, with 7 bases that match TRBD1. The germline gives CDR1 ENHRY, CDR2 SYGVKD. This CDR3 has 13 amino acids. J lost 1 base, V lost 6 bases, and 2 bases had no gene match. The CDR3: CAISRDSQETQYF. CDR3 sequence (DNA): TGTGCCATCAGCCGGGACAGCCAAGAGACCCAGTACTTC.

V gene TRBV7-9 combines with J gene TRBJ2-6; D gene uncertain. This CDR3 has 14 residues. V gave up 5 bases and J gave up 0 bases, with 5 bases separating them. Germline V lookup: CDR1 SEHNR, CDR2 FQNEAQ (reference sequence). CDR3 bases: TGTGCCAGCAGCCCCTTCTCTGGGGCCAACGTCCTGACTTTC. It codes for CASSPFSGANVLTF.

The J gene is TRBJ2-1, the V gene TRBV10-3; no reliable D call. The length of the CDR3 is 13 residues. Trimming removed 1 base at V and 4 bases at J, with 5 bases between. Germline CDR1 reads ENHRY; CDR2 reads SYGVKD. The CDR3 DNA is TGTGCCATCAGTGAGTACAGTTACAATGAGCAGTTCTTC. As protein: CAISEYSYNEQFF.

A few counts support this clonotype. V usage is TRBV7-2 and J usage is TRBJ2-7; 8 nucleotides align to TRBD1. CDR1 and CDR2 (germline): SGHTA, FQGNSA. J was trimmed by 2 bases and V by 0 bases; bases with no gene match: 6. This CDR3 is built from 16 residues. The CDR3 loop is CASSLAGTGGAYEQYF. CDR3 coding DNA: TGTGCCAGCAGCTTAGCGGGGACAGGAGGGGCCTACGAGCAGTACTTC.

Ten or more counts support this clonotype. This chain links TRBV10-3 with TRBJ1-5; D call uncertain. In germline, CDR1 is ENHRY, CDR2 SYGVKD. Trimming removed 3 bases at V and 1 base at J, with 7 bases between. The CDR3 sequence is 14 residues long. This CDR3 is CAISDSLSNQPQHF. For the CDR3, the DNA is TGTGCCATCAGTGACAGCCTGAGCAATCAGCCCCAGCATTTT.

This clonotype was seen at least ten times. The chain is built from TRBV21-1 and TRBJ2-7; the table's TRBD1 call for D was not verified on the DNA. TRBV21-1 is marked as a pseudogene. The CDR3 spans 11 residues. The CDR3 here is CASTDGTEQYF. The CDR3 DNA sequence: TGTGCCAGCACCGATGGGACGGAGCAGTACTTC.

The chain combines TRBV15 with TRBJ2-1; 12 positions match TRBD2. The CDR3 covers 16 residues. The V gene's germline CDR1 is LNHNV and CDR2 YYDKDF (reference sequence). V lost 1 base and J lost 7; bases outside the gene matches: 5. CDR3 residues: CATSRASSGGANEQFF. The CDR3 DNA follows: TGTGCCACCAGCAGAGCTTCTAGCGGGGGGGCAAATGAGCAGTTCTTC.

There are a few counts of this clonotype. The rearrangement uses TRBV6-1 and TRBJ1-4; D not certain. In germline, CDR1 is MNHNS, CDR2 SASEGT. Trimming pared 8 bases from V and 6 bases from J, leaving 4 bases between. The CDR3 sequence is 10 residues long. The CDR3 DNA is TGTGCCAGCTTCCATGAAAAACTGTTTTTT. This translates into CASFHEKLFF.

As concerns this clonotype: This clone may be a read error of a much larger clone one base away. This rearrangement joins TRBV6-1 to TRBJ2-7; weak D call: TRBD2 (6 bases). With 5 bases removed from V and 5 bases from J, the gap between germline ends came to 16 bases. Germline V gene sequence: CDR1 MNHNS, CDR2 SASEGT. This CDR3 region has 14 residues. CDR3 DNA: TGTGCCAGCAGTAGTGGGGGGAGTCCCGACGAGCAGTACTTC. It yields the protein CASSSGGSPDEQYF.

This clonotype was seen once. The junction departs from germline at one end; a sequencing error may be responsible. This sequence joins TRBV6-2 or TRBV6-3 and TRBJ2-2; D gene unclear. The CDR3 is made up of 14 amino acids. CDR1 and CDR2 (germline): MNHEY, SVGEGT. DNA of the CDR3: TGTGCCAGCACCATGATGAAGAACACCTGGGAGCTGTTTTTT. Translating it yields CASTMMKNTWELFF.

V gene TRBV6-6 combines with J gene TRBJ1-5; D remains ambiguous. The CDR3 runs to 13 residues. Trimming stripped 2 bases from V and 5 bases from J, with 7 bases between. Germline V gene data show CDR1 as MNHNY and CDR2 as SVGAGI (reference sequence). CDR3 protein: CASSYLLHQPQHF. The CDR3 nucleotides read TGTGCCAGCAGTTACCTACTACATCAGCCCCAGCATTTT.

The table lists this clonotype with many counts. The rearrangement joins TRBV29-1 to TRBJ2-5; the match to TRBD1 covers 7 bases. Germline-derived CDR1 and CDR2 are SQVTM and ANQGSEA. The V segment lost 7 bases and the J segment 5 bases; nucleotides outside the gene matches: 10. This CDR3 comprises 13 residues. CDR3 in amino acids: CSAETGFSETQYF. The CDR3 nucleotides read TGCAGCGCGGAGACAGGGTTTTCGGAGACCCAGTACTTC.

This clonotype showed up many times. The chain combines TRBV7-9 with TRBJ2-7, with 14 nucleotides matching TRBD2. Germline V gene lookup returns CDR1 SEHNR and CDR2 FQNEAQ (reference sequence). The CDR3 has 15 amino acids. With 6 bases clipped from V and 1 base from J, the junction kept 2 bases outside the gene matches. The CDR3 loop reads CASRGTSGGSYEQYF. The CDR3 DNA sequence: TGTGCCAGCAGAGGGACTAGCGGGGGATCCTACGAGCAGTACTTC.

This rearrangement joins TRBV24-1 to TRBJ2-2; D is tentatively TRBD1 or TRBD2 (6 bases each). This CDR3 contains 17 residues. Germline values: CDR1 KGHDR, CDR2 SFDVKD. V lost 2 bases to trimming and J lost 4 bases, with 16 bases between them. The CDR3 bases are TGTGCCACCAGTGATTCAGGGGCCCCCGGGGGCACCGGGGAGCTGTTTTTT. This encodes CATSDSGAPGGTGELFF.

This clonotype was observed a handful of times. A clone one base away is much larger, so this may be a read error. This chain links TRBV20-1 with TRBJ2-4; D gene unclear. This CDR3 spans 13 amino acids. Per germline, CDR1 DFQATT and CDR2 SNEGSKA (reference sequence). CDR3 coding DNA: TGCAGTGCTATTGGCCTGACCAAAAACAGTCAGTACTTC. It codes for CSAIGLTKNSQYF.

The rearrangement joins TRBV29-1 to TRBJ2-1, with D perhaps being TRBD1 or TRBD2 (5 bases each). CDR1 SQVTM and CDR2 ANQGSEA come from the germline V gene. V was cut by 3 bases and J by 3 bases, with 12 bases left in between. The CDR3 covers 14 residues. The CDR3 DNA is TGCAGCGTTGACACGGGACGGTTCTACAATGAGCAGTTCTTC. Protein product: CSVDTGRFYNEQFF.

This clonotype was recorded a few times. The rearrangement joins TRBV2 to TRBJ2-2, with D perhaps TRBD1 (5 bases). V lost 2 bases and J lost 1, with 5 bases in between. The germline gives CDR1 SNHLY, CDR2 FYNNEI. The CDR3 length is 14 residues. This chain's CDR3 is CASSERGNTGELFF. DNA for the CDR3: TGTGCCAGCAGTGAAAGGGGGAACACCGGGGAGCTGTTTTTT.

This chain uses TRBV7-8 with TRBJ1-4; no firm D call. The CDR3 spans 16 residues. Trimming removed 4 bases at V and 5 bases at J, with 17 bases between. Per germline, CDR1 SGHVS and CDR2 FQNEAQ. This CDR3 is CASSSRRVYENEKLFF. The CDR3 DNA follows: TGTGCCAGCAGCTCGAGGCGGGTGTACGAGAATGAAAAACTGTTTTTT.

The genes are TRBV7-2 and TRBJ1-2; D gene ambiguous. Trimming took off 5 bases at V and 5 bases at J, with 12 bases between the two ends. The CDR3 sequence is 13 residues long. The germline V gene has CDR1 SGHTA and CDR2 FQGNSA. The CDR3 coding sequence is TGTGCCAGCAGCCTTACCAGAATTTATGGCTACACCTTC. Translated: CASSLTRIYGYTF.

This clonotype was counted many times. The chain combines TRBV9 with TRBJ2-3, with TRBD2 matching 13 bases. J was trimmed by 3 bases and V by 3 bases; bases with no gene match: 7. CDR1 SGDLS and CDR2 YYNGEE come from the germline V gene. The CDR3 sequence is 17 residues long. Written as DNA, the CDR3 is TGTGCCAGCAGCGGGACTAGCGGGGGAGAGGGGACAGATACGCAGTATTTT. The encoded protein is CASSGTSGGEGTDTQYF.

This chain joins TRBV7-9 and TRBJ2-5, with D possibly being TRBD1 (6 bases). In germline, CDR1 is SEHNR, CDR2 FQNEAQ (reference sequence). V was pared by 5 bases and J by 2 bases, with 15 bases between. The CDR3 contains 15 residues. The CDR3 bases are TGTGCCAGCAGCCGAGACAGGAAATATCAAGAGACCCAGTACTTC. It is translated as CASSRDRKYQETQYF.

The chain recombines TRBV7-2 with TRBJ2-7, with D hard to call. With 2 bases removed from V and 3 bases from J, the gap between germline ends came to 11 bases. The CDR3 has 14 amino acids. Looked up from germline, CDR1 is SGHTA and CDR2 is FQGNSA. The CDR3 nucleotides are TGTGCCAGCAGCTTAAGTGGTTGGAACTACGAGCAGTACTTC. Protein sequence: CASSLSGWNYEQYF.

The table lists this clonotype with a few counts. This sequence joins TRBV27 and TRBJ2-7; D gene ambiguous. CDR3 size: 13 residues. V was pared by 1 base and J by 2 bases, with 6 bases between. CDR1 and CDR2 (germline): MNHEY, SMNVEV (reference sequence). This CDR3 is CASSLYGPYEQYF. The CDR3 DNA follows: TGTGCCAGCAGTTTATATGGGCCCTACGAGCAGTACTTC.

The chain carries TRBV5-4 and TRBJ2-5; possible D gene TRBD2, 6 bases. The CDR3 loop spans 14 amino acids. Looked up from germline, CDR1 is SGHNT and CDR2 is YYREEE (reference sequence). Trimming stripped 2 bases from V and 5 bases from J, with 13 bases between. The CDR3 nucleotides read TGTGCCAGCAGCTTAGTGTTCGGGAGTGAGACCCAGTACTTC. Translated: CASSLVFGSETQYF.

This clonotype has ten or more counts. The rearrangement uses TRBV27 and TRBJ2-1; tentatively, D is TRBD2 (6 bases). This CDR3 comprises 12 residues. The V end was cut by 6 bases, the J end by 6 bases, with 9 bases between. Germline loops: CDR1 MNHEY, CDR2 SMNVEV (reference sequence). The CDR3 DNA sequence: TGTGCCAGCAGCTTGGGGGGCAATGAGCAGTTCTTC. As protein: CASSLGGNEQFF.